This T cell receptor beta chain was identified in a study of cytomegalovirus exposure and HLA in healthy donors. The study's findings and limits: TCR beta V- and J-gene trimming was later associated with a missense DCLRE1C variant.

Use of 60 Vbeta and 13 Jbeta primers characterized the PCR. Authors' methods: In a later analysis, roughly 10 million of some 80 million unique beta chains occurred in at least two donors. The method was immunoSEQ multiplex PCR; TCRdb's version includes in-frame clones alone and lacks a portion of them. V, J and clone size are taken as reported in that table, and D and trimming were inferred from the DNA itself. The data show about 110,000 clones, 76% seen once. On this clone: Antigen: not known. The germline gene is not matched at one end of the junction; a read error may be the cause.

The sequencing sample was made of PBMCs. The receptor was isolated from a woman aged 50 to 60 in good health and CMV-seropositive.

The CDR3 bases are TGTGCCAGCAGCCCCGAAGGTCGAAACAGTCAGTACTTC. It translates to CASSPEGRNSQYF. The chain combines TRBV5-4 with TRBJ2-4, with no clear D. Germline assignment: CDR1 SGHNT and CDR2 YYREEE (reference sequence). The CDR3 consists of 13 residues.